This paragraph reports one T cell receptor beta chain. The CDR3 is made up of 18 amino acids. TCR beta chains were sequenced at survey level with immunoSEQ. Measured with immunoSEQ multiplex PCR; TCRdb has only the in-frame clones, and not every one. Counted here are 55,000 to 70,000 clones, around 95% occurring once; the ten biggest clones make up 3.5% to 5.5%. This TCR came from a man in his forties or fifties with rheumatoid arthritis. Material: PBMCs. The V and J genes are TRBV21-1 and TRBJ2-5; the D call TRBD1 from the table was never checked on the DNA. TRBV21-1 is a known pseudogene. CDR3 in amino acids: CASSKWGPRQGAKETQYF. DNA for the CDR3: TGTGCCAGCAGCAAGTGGGGCCCTAGACAGGGGGCAAAAGAGACCCAGTACTTC.